The next 27 T cell receptor beta chains were all read from a single sample in a study of neurological immune-mediated disorders. Stated time point: longitudinal time-point 2. A single record per CDR3 protein comes from TCRdb applying MiXCR to the 5' RACE reads. The sample carries some 49,000 distinct CDR3 sequences, under 15% recorded once. The sample taken for sequencing was PBMCs. The receptors shown here come from a male donor with HTLV-1-associated myelopathy (HAM/TSP).

This clonotype occurred many times. The CDR3: CASSQGDSPLHF. The CDR3 DNA sequence: TGTGCCAGCAGTCAAGGGGATTCACCCCTCCACTTT. The chain employs TRBV12-3 or TRBV12-4 and TRBJ1-6, with D possibly TRBD1 on 5 matching bases. CDR3 length: 12 amino acids. Trimming pared 5 bases from V and 8 bases from J, leaving 7 bases between.

Concerning this clonotype itself: The DNA is omitted, as the CDR3 cannot be located on it reliably, and the CDR3 follows TCRdb's listing. The genes are TRBV11-3 and TRBJ2-3; the table assigns TRBD2, which was not confirmed against the DNA. The CDR3 sequence runs 23 residues, both termini included. Germline-derived CDR1 and CDR2 are SGHNT and YENEEA. The chain's CDR3 is CASSFYICSASPRLAGGPDTQYF.

Many counts were recorded for this clonotype. The genes are TRBV7-9 and TRBJ1-5, with 11 bases lining up with TRBD1. V lost 5 bases to trimming and J lost 0 bases; unmatched junction nucleotides: 15. The CDR3 extends over 20 amino acids. Germline lookup yields CDR1 SEHNR and CDR2 FQNEAQ (reference sequence). CDR3 residues: CASSEGNPGQGVYSNQPQHF. The CDR3 coding sequence is TGTGCCAGCAGCGAAGGAAATCCGGGACAGGGGGTTTATAGCAATCAGCCCCAGCATTTT.

There are many counts of this clonotype. The rearrangement uses TRBV20-1 and TRBJ1-1; no definite D call. Per germline, CDR1 DFQATT and CDR2 SNEGSKA (reference sequence). CDR3 length: 11 amino acids. Between the trimmed V and J ends, which lost 8 bases and 0 bases, there was a span of 7 bases. CDR3 DNA: TGCAGTTCCAGGCTGAACACTGAAGCTTTCTTT. Translating gives CSSRLNTEAFF.

This clonotype was counted at least ten times. This rearrangement joins TRBV20-1 to TRBJ2-1, with 8 bases lining up with TRBD2. Germline V gene lookup returns CDR1 DFQATT and CDR2 SNEGSKA (reference sequence). V lost 0 bases and J lost 7; bases outside the gene matches: 8. This CDR3 is 15 amino acids long. CDR3: CSARDKAGGRNEQFF. The CDR3 DNA follows: TGCAGTGCTAGAGATAAGGCGGGGGGCAGGAATGAGCAGTTCTTC.

This clonotype was observed many times. The V and J genes are TRBV20-1 and TRBJ1-6; D is possibly TRBD1 (6 bases). Germline CDR1 is DFQATT and CDR2 is SNEGSKA (reference sequence). This CDR3 is 14 amino acids long. The ends were cut back, 5 bases at V and 6 bases at J, with 14 bases in the middle. As DNA, the CDR3 is TGCAGTGCTGGGGCAGGGGCTAGTAATTCACCCCTCCACTTT. It yields the protein CSAGAGASNSPLHF.

At least ten counts were recorded for this clonotype. The J gene is TRBJ2-5, the V gene TRBV5-1; 10 nucleotides line up with TRBD1. Trimming at V came to 0 bases and at J to 5 bases, leaving 1 base not matched to a gene. The germline CDR1 and CDR2 sequences are SGHRS and YFSETQ. This CDR3 is built from 14 residues. The CDR3 region has the DNA TGCGCCAGCAGCTTGGTGGGACAGGGGGAGACCCAGTACTTC. Translating it yields CASSLVGQGETQYF.

The table lists this clonotype with many counts. The chain joins TRBV29-1 to TRBJ2-5; 9 nucleotides agree with TRBD1. Germline-derived CDR1 and CDR2 are SQVTM and ANQGSEA. J was trimmed by 3 bases and V by 6 bases; bases with no gene match: 8. This CDR3 spans 14 amino acids. CDR3 sequence: CSVRRGTGKETQYF. The CDR3 bases are TGCAGCGTCCGCAGGGGGACAGGGAAAGAGACCCAGTACTTC.

The V call is TRBV2, the J call TRBJ2-1; 10 bases are a match to TRBD2. The V segment lost 5 bases and the J segment 6 bases; nucleotides outside the gene matches: 4. The CDR3 totals 14 residues. Per germline, CDR1 SNHLY and CDR2 FYNNEI. CDR3 in DNA: TGTGCCAGCAGTTCGAGCGGGGGGGTCAATGAGCAGTTCTTC. Translation: CASSSSGGVNEQFF.

This clonotype occurred many times. V usage is TRBV12-3 or TRBV12-4 and J usage is TRBJ2-7; D not certain. The CDR3 consists of 13 residues. Trimming removed 1 base at V and 4 bases at J, with 8 bases between. The CDR3 bases are TGTGCCAGCAGTTTAGACAGAGAATACGAGCAGTACTTC. It codes for CASSLDREYEQYF.

This clonotype was seen repeatedly, ten times or more. This chain uses TRBV5-5 with TRBJ2-1, with 10 bases aligning to TRBD2. V shed 2 bases and J 8 bases; nucleotides not matched to a gene: 1. Germline assignment: CDR1 SGHKS and CDR2 YYEKEE (reference sequence). This CDR3 comprises 13 residues. The CDR3 bases are TGTGCCAGCAGCTTCCTAGCGGGGGATGAGCAGTTCTTC. Residues: CASSFLAGDEQFF.

This clonotype has a count of ten or more. This chain joins TRBV20-1 and TRBJ2-5, with 15 positions matching TRBD2. The CDR3 sequence is 14 residues long. Germline V gene lookup returns CDR1 DFQATT and CDR2 SNEGSKA (reference sequence). CDR3 sequence: CSGLAGGPGETQYF. The CDR3 region has the DNA TGCAGCGGACTAGCGGGGGGGCCGGGGGAGACCCAGTACTTC.

This clonotype was counted many times. The genes are TRBV4-3 and TRBJ2-1; 9 nucleotides line up with TRBD2. Germline values: CDR1 LGHNA, CDR2 YSLEER. The V and J ends lost 0 bases and 9 bases, in that order; junction bases with no gene match: 6. This CDR3 region has 15 residues. The CDR3 DNA follows: TGCGCCAGCAGCCAAGATCGGCGGCGGGGGGGTGAGCAGTTCTTC. Translation gives CASSQDRRRGGEQFF.

This chain uses TRBV28 with TRBJ2-7; 7 bases fit TRBD2. Per germline, CDR1 MDHEN and CDR2 SYDVKM. The CDR3 length is 13 residues. The V segment lost 7 bases and the J segment 6 bases; nucleotides outside the gene matches: 9. CDR3 amino acids: CASTVRLAAEQYF. In DNA form, the CDR3 reads TGTGCCAGCACCGTGAGACTAGCCGCCGAGCAGTACTTC.

The V and J genes are TRBV7-2 and TRBJ1-1; D not resolved. This CDR3 has 16 amino acids. Per germline, CDR1 SGHTA and CDR2 FQGNSA. Trimming stripped 8 bases from V and 0 bases from J, with 19 bases between. The CDR3 loop is CASRQRTQLMNTEAFF. The CDR3 region has the DNA TGTGCCAGCCGCCAACGAACACAGCTTATGAACACTGAAGCTTTCTTT.

This clonotype was counted ten times or more. The rearrangement links TRBV20-1 to TRBJ1-5; D remains ambiguous. Germline V lookup: CDR1 DFQATT, CDR2 SNEGSKA (reference sequence). The V gene lost 3 bases and the J gene lost 1 base, with 10 bases spanning the gap. The CDR3 length is 14 residues. The CDR3 DNA sequence: TGCAGTGCTAGGGCCTTAGGGAGCAATCAGCCCCAGCATTTT. Protein product: CSARALGSNQPQHF.

This clonotype was found many times. J is TRBJ1-3 and V is TRBV5-1; D is uncertain. V shed 3 bases and J shed 3 bases, with 10 bases lying between them. The CDR3 length is 14 residues. Per the germline V gene, CDR1 is SGHRS and CDR2 is YFSETQ. The CDR3 coding sequence is TGCGCCAGCAGCTCTTCAGACATTGGAAACACCATATATTTT. Translated: CASSSSDIGNTIYF.

This clonotype was counted many times. V gene TRBV28 combines with J gene TRBJ2-1; TRBD2 agrees at 8 bases. Trimming took 2 bases from V and 2 from J; bases not matched to a gene: 5. From germline, CDR1 is MDHEN and CDR2 SYDVKM. The CDR3 covers 16 residues. The CDR3 DNA reads TGTGCCAGCAGTTTAGGGGGCGGGGGGCCCTACAATGAGCAGTTCTTC. Protein product: CASSLGGGGPYNEQFF. The complete variable domain, with remaining parts taken from reference TRBV28 and TRBJ2-1, reads DVKVTQSSRYLVKRTGEKVFLECVQDMDHENMFWYRQDPGLGLRLIYFSYDVKMKEKGDIPEGYSVSREKKERFSLILESASTNQTSMYLCASSLGGGGPYNEQFFGPGTRLTVL.

This clonotype was counted at least ten times. This chain links TRBV5-1 with TRBJ2-7; D might be TRBD2 (5 bases). Trimming took 1 base from V and 4 from J, leaving 18 bases between them. There are 16 residues in the CDR3. Germline CDR1 SGHRS, CDR2 YFSETQ. The CDR3 DNA follows: TGCGCCAGCAGCTTGAACCCCGCCGGGATGGGTTACGAGCAGTACTTC. Its protein is CASSLNPAGMGYEQYF.

This clonotype was seen ten or more times. This chain uses TRBV5-1 with TRBJ1-1; D is possibly TRBD1 (5 bases). CDR1 is SGHRS and CDR2 is YFSETQ in the germline V gene. This CDR3 spans 16 amino acids. Trimming removed 0 bases at V and 2 bases at J, with 14 bases between. The CDR3 sequence is CASSLAFGGVNTEAFF. The DNA for the CDR3 is TGCGCCAGCAGCTTGGCCTTTGGGGGGGTAAACACTGAAGCTTTCTTT.

Many counts were recorded for this clonotype. CDR3 loop: CASSEGGEDTQYF. The CDR3 DNA reads TGTGCCAGCTCTGAGGGGGGTGAAGATACGCAGTATTTT. The J gene is TRBJ2-3, the V gene TRBV18; the D call may be TRBD1 or TRBD2 (6 bases each). V was shortened by 6 bases and J by 5 bases, with 12 bases between the two germline ends. Germline V lookup: CDR1 KGHSH, CDR2 LQKENI. The CDR3 is 13 amino acids. The complete variable domain, with remaining parts taken from reference TRBV18 and TRBJ2-3, reads NAGVMQNPRHLVRRRGQEARLRCSPMKGHSHVYWYRQLPEEGLKFMVYLQKENIIDESGMPKERFSAEFPKEGPSILRIQQVVRGDSAAYFCASSEGGEDTQYFGPGTRLTVL.

V gene TRBV7-9 combines with J gene TRBJ1-6; TRBD1 matches 7 bases. Unmatched junction bases numbered 10, after V lost 5 bases and J lost 3 bases. Germline assignment: CDR1 SEHNR and CDR2 FQNEAQ (reference sequence). The CDR3 has 17 residues. The CDR3 region has the DNA TGTGCCAGCAGCGCCCCCCCGGGACAGATCTATAATTCACCCCTCCACTTT. Translating it yields CASSAPPGQIYNSPLHF.

This clonotype was detected ten times or more. V gene TRBV28 combines with J gene TRBJ1-1; 9 bases fit TRBD1. Trimming at V came to 1 base and at J to 6 bases, leaving 6 bases not matched to a gene. CDR3 length: 15 amino acids. The germline V gene encodes CDR1 MDHEN and CDR2 SYDVKM. The CDR3 loop is CASSLYRGQGSEAFF. CDR3 in DNA: TGTGCCAGCAGTTTATATCGAGGACAGGGGTCTGAAGCTTTCTTT.

The chain has TRBV20-1 and TRBJ2-1; unclear D gene. Trimming removed 2 bases at V and 10 bases at J, with 12 bases between. The CDR3 is 12 amino acids. Germline CDR1 DFQATT, CDR2 SNEGSKA (reference sequence). The CDR3 region is CSARPSGWEQFF. DNA of the CDR3: TGCAGTGCTAGACCTTCCGGGTGGGAGCAGTTCTTC.

Comment on this clonotype: An end of the junction does not agree with germline; a read error may underlie this. V is TRBV7-6 and J is TRBJ2-7; the D gene is possibly TRBD1 (5 bases). The germline V gene has CDR1 SGHVS and CDR2 FNYEAQ. This CDR3 has 13 amino acids. The CDR3 DNA reads as TGTGCCAGCAGCGACAGAGTCTCCAACGAGCAGTACTTC. Amino acids: CASSDRVSNEQYF.

Worth noting for this clonotype: One end of the junction varies from germline; a read error may be responsible. CDR3 in DNA: TGTGTCAGCAGCCTATCACCAGGACAGGGGGTAACGGAGACCCAGTACTTC. Protein product: CVSSLSPGQGVTETQYF. This chain joins TRBV7-6 and TRBJ2-5, with 10 bases that match TRBD1. This CDR3 is built from 17 residues. Germline V gene data show CDR1 as SGHVS and CDR2 as FNYEAQ.

This clonotype was recorded at least ten times. The chain is built from TRBV5-1 and TRBJ1-2; D gene unclear. The V gene's germline CDR1 is SGHRS and CDR2 YFSETQ. Trimming stripped 4 bases from V and 7 bases from J, with 14 bases between. The CDR3 runs 13 residues. CDR3: CASSRTTEGGYTF. The CDR3, as DNA: TGCGCCAGCAGCAGGACTACGGAGGGTGGCTACACCTTC.